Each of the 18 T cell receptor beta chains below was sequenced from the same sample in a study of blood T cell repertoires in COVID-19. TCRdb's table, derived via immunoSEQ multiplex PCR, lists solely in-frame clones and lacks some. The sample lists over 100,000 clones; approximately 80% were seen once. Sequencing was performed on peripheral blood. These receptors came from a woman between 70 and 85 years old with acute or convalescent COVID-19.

This CDR3 reads CASSLGDSGRIYGYTF. The CDR3 DNA reads TGTGCCAGTAGTTTGGGGGACAGCGGACGGATCTATGGCTACACCTTC. The chain employs TRBV19 and TRBJ1-2; 7 bases fit TRBD1. The germline gives CDR1 LNHDA, CDR2 SQIVND (reference sequence). This CDR3 is built from 16 residues. The V segment lost 5 bases and the J segment 4 bases; nucleotides outside the gene matches: 13.

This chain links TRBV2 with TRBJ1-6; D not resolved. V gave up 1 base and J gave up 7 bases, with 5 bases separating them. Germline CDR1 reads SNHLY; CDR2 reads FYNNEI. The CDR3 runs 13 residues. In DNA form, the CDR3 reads TGTGCCAGCAGTGAAGGGCGGAATTCACCCCTCCACTTT. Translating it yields CASSEGRNSPLHF.

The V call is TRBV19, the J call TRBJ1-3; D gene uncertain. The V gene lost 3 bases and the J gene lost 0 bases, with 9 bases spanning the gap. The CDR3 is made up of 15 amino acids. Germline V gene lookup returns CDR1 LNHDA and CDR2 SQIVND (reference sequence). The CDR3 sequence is CASSIPSRSGNTIYF. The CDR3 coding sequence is TGTGCCAGTAGTATCCCCAGTCGCTCTGGAAACACCATATATTTT.

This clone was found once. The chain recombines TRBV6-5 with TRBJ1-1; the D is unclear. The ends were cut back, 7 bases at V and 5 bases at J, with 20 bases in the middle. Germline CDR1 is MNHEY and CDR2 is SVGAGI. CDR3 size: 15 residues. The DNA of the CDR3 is TGTGCCAGCACCCGTAACCGGGGAAGTAGGACTGAAGCTTTCTTT. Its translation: CASTRNRGSRTEAFF.

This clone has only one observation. The CDR3 loop reads CASSDIESSYNEQFF. CDR3 coding DNA: TGCGCCAGCAGTGACATAGAGAGCTCCTACAATGAGCAGTTCTTC. This chain uses TRBV10-2 with TRBJ2-1, with D unclear. This CDR3 has 15 amino acids. Deletions cut 3 bases from V and 0 bases from J, with 9 bases between. Germline loops: CDR1 WSHSY, CDR2 SAAADI.

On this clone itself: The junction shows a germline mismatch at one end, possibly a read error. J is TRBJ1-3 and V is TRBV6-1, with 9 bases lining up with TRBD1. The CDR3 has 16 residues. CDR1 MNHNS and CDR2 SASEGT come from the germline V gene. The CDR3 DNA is TGTGCCAGCAGTGAACTCGGGACAGGGTTTGGAAGCACCATATATTTT. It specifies CASSELGTGFGSTIYF.

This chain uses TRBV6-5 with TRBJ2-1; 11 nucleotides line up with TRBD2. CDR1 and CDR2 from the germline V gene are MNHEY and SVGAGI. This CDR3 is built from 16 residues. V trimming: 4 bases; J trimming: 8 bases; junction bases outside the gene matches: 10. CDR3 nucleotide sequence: TGTGCCAGCAGTTTCTCGACTAGCGGGACGCGCGATGAGCAGTTCTTC. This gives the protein CASSFSTSGTRDEQFF.

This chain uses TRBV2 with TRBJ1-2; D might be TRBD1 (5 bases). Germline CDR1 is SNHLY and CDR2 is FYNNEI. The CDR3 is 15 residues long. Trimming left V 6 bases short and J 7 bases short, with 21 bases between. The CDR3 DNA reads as TGTGCCAGCAGCCTCTGGACATCAGACGGATCTGGCTACACCTTC. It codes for CASSLWTSDGSGYTF.

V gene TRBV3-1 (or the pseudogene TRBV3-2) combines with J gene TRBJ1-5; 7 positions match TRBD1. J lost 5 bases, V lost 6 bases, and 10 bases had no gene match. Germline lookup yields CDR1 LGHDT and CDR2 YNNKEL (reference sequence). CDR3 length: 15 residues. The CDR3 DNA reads TGTGCCAGCAGTCCAACAGGGGAGGAGGATCAGCCCCAGCATTTT. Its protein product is CASSPTGEEDQPQHF.

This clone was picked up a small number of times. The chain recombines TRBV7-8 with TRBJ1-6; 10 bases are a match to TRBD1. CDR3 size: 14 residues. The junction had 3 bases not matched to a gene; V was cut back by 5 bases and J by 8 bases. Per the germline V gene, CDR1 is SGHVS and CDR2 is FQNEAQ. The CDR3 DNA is TGTGCCAGCAGCCCTGGACAGGGGGATTCACCCCTCCACTTT. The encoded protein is CASSPGQGDSPLHF. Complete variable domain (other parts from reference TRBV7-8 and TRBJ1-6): GAGVSQSPRYKVAKRGQDVALRCDPISGHVSLFWYQQALGQGPEFLTYFQNEAQLDKSGLPSDRFFAERPEGSVSTLKIQRTQQEDSAVYLCASSPGQGDSPLHFGNGTRLTVT.

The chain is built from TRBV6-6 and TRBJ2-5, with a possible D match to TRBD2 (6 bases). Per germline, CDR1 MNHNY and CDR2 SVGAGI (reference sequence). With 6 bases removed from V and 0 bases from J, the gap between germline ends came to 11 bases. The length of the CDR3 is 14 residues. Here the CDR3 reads CASSSAGYQETQYF. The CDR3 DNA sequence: TGTGCCAGCAGCTCTGCGGGGTACCAAGAGACCCAGTACTTC.

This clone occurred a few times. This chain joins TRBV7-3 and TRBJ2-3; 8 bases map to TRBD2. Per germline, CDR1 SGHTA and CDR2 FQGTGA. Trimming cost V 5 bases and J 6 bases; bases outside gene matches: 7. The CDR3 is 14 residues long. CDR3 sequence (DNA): TGTGCCAGCAGCACCGGACTAGCTGGGGATACGCAGTATTTT. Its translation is CASSTGLAGDTQYF.

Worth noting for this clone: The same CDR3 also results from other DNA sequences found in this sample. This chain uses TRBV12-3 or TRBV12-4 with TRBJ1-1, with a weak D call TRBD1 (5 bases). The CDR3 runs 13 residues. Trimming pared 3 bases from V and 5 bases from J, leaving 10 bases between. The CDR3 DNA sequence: TGTGCCAGCAGTTTGGGGGGATTGACTGAAGCTTTCTTT. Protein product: CASSLGGLTEAFF.

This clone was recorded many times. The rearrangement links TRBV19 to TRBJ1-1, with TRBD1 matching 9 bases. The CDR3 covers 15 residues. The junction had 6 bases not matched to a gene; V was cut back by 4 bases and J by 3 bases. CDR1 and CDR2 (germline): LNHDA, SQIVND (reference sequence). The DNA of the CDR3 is TGTGCCAGTAGTAAGGTGACAGGGGGGGACACTGAAGCTTTCTTT. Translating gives CASSKVTGGDTEAFF.

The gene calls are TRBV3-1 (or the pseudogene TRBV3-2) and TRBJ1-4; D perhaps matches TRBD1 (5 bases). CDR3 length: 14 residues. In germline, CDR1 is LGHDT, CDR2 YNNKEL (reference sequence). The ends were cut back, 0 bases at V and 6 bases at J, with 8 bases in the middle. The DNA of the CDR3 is TGTGCCAGCAGCCAAGATTTAGGGGATGAAAAACTGTTTTTT. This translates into CASSQDLGDEKLFF.

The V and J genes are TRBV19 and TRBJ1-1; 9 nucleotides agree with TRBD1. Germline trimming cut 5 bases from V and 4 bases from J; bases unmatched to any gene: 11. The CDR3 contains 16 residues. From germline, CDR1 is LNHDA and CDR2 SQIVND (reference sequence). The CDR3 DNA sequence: TGTGCCAGTAGTGCGAGCATCGGGACAGGGAGCACTGAAGCTTTCTTT. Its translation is CASSASIGTGSTEAFF. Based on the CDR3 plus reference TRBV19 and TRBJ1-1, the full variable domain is DGGITQSPKYLFRKEGQNVTLSCEQNLNHDAMYWYRQDPGQGLRLIYYSQIVNDFQKGDIAEGYSVSREKKESFPLTVTSAQKNPTAFYLCASSASIGTGSTEAFFGQGTRLTVV.

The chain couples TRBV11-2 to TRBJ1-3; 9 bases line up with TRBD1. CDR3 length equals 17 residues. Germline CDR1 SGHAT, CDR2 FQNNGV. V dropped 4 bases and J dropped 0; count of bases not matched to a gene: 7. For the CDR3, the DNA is TGTGCCAGCAGCTCCTGGACAGGGGTGGCCTCTGGAAACACCATATATTTT. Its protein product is CASSSWTGVASGNTIYF. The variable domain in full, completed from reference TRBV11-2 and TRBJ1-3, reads EAGVAQSPRYKIIEKRQSVAFWCNPISGHATLYWYQQILGQGPKLLIQFQNNGVVDDSQLPKDRFSAERLKGVDSTLKIQPAKLEDSAVYLCASSSWTGVASGNTIYFGEGSWLTVV.

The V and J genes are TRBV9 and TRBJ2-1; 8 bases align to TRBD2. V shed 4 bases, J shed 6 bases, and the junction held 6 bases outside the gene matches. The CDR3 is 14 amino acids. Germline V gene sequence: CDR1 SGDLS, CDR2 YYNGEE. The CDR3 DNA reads TGTGCCAGCAGCACCGGGACTAGGGTCAATGAGCAGTTCTTC. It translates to CASSTGTRVNEQFF.